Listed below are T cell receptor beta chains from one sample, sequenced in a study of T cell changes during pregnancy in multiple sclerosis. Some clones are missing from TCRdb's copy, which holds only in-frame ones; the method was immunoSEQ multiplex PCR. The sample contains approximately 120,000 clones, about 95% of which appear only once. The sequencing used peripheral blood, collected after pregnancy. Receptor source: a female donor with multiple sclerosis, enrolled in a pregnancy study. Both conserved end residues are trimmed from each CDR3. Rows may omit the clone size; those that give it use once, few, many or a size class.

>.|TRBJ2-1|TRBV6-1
ASSARWGGSSYNEQF
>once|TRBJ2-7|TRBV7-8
ASSLDGQGRVQY
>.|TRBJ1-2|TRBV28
ASSHAPGTGDGYT
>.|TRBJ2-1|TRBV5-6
ASSSNRAAYNEQF
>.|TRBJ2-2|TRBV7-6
ASSLGTGLPNTGELF
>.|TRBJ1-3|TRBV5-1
ASSSNSGVGNTIY
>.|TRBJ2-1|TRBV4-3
ASSQDWQSSYNEQF
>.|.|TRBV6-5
ASSPRTVLYEQY
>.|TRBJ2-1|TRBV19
ASSFQQGKGPAYNEQF
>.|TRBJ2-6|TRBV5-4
ASSPDPTGPGANVLT
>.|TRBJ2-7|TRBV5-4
ASSLTGTYEQY
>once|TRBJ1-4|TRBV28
ASSNPGLSNEKLF
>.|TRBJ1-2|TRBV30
AWTLPGQGHPNYGYT
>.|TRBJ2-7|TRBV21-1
ASSRRGQGPYEQY
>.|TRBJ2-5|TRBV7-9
ASSLVISGSRETQY
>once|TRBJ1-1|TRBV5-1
ASSLALGSDTEAF
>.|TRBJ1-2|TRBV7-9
ASSPGTAYGYT
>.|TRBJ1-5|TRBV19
ASSISDSPNQPQH
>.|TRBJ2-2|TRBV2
ASTGQGANTGELF